This T cell receptor beta chain was observed in a study of T cell changes during pregnancy in multiple sclerosis. This CDR3 is built from 18 residues. Per the germline V gene, CDR1 is SGHNT and CDR2 is YYREEE (reference sequence). The J segment lost 6 bases and the V segment lost 0 bases, leaving 10 bases of the junction unmatched. Assay: immunoSEQ multiplex PCR; the TCRdb copy retains only in-frame clones and omits some. The profile shows approximately 41,000 clones, around 90% of them singletons. The source of this sequence is a female donor in good health, enrolled as a control in a pregnancy study. The starting material was CD4+ T cells from peripheral blood mononuclear cells, obtained in the second trimester of pregnancy. The chain employs TRBV5-4 and TRBJ2-4, with 12 bases aligning to TRBD2. The CDR3 spells CASSLGLAGGPNGNIQYF. CDR3 DNA sequence: TGTGCCAGCAGCTTGGGGCTAGCGGGGGGGCCTAATGGAAACATTCAGTACTTC.